Following are 18 T cell receptor beta chains from one sample sequenced in a study of cytomegalovirus exposure and HLA in healthy donors. The PCR contained 60 Vbeta and 13 Jbeta primers. TCRdb's copy holds only in-frame clones and misses some; the assay was immunoSEQ multiplex PCR. The sample lists 150,000 to 200,000 clones; around 76% were seen once. The specimen was PBMCs. All receptors come from a female donor in good health and CMV-seronegative.

This clone was seen a few times. Germline is not matched at one junction end, which may reflect a read error. The gene calls are TRBV7-9 and TRBJ2-7; D gene uncertain. The CDR3 loop spans 8 amino acids. From germline, CDR1 is SEHNR and CDR2 FQNEAQ (reference sequence). CDR3: CASSDLSF. The CDR3 nucleotides read TGTGCCAGCAGCGACTTATCTTTC.

The rearrangement links TRBV5-6 to TRBJ2-1; D call uncertain. This CDR3 is built from 13 residues. Trimming left V 0 bases short and J 4 bases short, with 5 bases between. Germline CDR1 is SGHDT and CDR2 is YYEEEE. The CDR3 bases are TGTGCCAGCAGCTTGGCCAGATACAATGAGCAGTTCTTC. Encoded protein: CASSLARYNEQFF.

The J gene is TRBJ1-6, the V gene TRBV10-1; TRBD1 aligns across 7 bases. The CDR3 covers 15 residues. Per the germline V gene, CDR1 is WNHNN and CDR2 is SYGVQD (reference sequence). V was clipped by 0 bases and J by 10 bases; unmatched bases: 6. The chain's CDR3 is CASSESGGWDSPLHF. The DNA of the CDR3 is TGCGCCAGCAGTGAGTCAGGGGGCTGGGACTCACCCCTCCACTTT.

The rearrangement joins TRBV5-5 to TRBJ1-2; unclear D gene. This CDR3 spans 15 amino acids. Trimming removed 3 bases from V and 5 bases from J, with 17 bases in between. Germline V gene lookup returns CDR1 SGHKS and CDR2 YYEKEE (reference sequence). Here the CDR3 DNA reads TGTGCCAGCAGCTCATCCTTAACGACGGGGTATGGCTACACCTTC. Its translation is CASSSSLTTGYGYTF.

The chain uses TRBV30 and TRBJ1-5; 8 bases map to TRBD1. The germline V gene encodes CDR1 GTSNPN and CDR2 SVGIG (reference sequence). This CDR3 comprises 12 residues. V was pared by 5 bases and J by 5 bases, with 2 bases of the junction left unmatched. The CDR3 spells CAWDRGDQPQHF. The CDR3 bases are TGTGCCTGGGACAGGGGAGATCAGCCCCAGCATTTT.

The CDR3 coding sequence is TGCAGCGGCGGGTTAAGCTCCTACAATGAGCAGTTCTTC. Translating gives CSGGLSSYNEQFF. This chain joins TRBV29-1 and TRBJ2-1; possibly TRBD2 for D (5 bases). The CDR3 totals 13 residues. V gave up 7 bases and J gave up 0 bases, with 10 bases separating them. Germline CDR1 is SQVTM and CDR2 is ANQGSEA.

The chain uses TRBV5-1 and TRBJ2-1; 7 positions match TRBD1. Unmatched junction bases numbered 11, after V lost 4 bases and J lost 7 bases. The CDR3 extends over 15 amino acids. CDR1 is SGHRS and CDR2 is YFSETQ in the germline V gene. Here the CDR3 reads CASSPDIQGWNEQFF. CDR3 bases: TGCGCCAGCAGCCCGGACATACAGGGGTGGAATGAGCAGTTCTTC.

The CDR3 DNA sequence: TGTGCCAGCAGTCGAGGACAGGGTTACACTGAAGCTTTCTTT. Its protein is CASSRGQGYTEAFF. The chain combines TRBV27 with TRBJ1-1; TRBD1 agrees at 8 bases. V was clipped by 5 bases and J by 3 bases; unmatched bases: 5. The CDR3 contains 14 residues. Germline-derived CDR1 and CDR2 are MNHEY and SMNVEV (reference sequence).

The chain links TRBV5-1 to TRBJ1-4, with a weak D call TRBD1 (6 bases). This CDR3 comprises 14 residues. Trimming stripped 3 bases from V and 8 bases from J, with 14 bases between. Germline assignment: CDR1 SGHRS and CDR2 YFSETQ. This chain's CDR3 is CASSYQGREEKLFF. CDR3 nucleotide sequence: TGCGCCAGCAGCTATCAGGGGAGAGAGGAAAAACTGTTTTTT.

The J gene is TRBJ1-2, the V gene TRBV6-5, with a tentative D call TRBD1 (6 bases). CDR1 and CDR2 (germline): MNHEY, SVGAGI. The CDR3 runs 14 residues. V lost 0 bases and J 6 bases, leaving 11 bases between the germline ends. The CDR3: CASSYSRQADGYTF. The CDR3 nucleotides are TGTGCCAGCAGTTACTCGAGACAGGCGGATGGCTACACCTTC.

The V gene is TRBV10-3, the J gene TRBJ2-2; D possibly corresponds to TRBD2 (5 bases). CDR3 length equals 13 residues. In germline, CDR1 is ENHRY, CDR2 SYGVKD. V lost 4 bases to trimming and J lost 7 bases, with 10 bases between them. The CDR3 sequence is CAISGRTSGELFF. In nucleotides, the CDR3 is TGTGCCATCAGTGGGCGTACTAGCGGGGAGCTGTTTTTT.

J is TRBJ2-1 and V is TRBV19; 12 bases fit TRBD2. This CDR3 is built from 17 residues. Germline V lookup: CDR1 LNHDA, CDR2 SQIVND (reference sequence). The trim removed 6 bases at V and 0 bases at J, leaving 6 bases unmatched. The CDR3 region is CASRGTSGLSSYNEQFF. As DNA, the CDR3 is TGTGCCAGTAGGGGGACTAGCGGGCTGAGCTCCTACAATGAGCAGTTCTTC.

This CDR3 reads CASSSPPRLALIAKNIQYF. The CDR3 DNA reads TGTGCCAGCAGTTCGCCTCCCCGACTAGCGCTGATAGCCAAAAACATTCAGTACTTC. This chain connects TRBV28 to TRBJ2-4; TRBD2 agrees at 8 bases. This CDR3 region has 19 residues. The ends lost 4 bases at V and 0 bases at J; junction bases unmatched: 14. Germline assignment: CDR1 MDHEN and CDR2 SYDVKM. Using reference TRBV28 and TRBJ2-4 for the parts outside the CDR3, the full variable domain is DVKVTQSSRYLVKRTGEKVFLECVQDMDHENMFWYRQDPGLGLRLIYFSYDVKMKEKGDIPEGYSVSREKKERFSLILESASTNQTSMYLCASSSPPRLALIAKNIQYFGAGTRLSVL.

The V call is TRBV7-8, the J call TRBJ1-1; 12 bases match TRBD1. Per the germline V gene, CDR1 is SGHVS and CDR2 is FQNEAQ. The junction had 7 bases not matched to a gene; V was cut back by 7 bases and J by 4 bases. This CDR3 has 15 amino acids. The CDR3 reads CASNRGQGAGTEAFF. The CDR3 region has the DNA TGTGCCAGCAACCGGGGACAGGGGGCGGGCACTGAAGCTTTCTTT.

The V and J genes are TRBV14 and TRBJ2-2; 8 nucleotides line up with TRBD2. Trimming removed 4 bases from V and 7 bases from J; junction bases left unmatched: 8. This CDR3 is 15 amino acids long. Germline V gene sequence: CDR1 SGHDN, CDR2 FVKESK. The CDR3 sequence: CASSPLREVSGELFF. For the CDR3, the DNA is TGTGCCAGCAGCCCCTTGCGGGAGGTCAGCGGGGAGCTGTTTTTT. Based on the CDR3 plus reference TRBV14 and TRBJ2-2, the full variable domain is EAGVTQFPSHSVIEKGQTVTLRCDPISGHDNLYWYRRVMGKEIKFLLHFVKESKQDESGMPNNRFLAERTGGTYSTLKVQPAELEDSGVYFCASSPLREVSGELFFGEGSRLTVL.

This chain connects TRBV29-1 to TRBJ2-1, with 10 bases identical to TRBD1. J lost 3 bases, V lost 7 bases, and 6 bases had no gene match. CDR1 SQVTM and CDR2 ANQGSEA come from the germline V gene. There are 14 residues in the CDR3. The DNA of the CDR3 is TGCAGCGCTGGACGGGACAGGGGCTACAATGAGCAGTTCTTC. It encodes CSAGRDRGYNEQFF.

The J gene is TRBJ2-1, the V gene TRBV6-1, with unresolved D. Between the trimmed V and J ends, which lost 3 bases and 0 bases, there was a span of 9 bases. The CDR3 runs 15 residues. The germline gives CDR1 MNHNS, CDR2 SASEGT. The CDR3 DNA follows: TGTGCCAGCAGTGAGGTCGATAGCTCCTACAATGAGCAGTTCTTC. Translation gives CASSEVDSSYNEQFF.

The genes are TRBV10-3 and TRBJ2-2, with 9 bases that match TRBD1. Germline V gene lookup returns CDR1 ENHRY and CDR2 SYGVKD. Unmatched junction bases numbered 8, after V lost 5 bases and J lost 7 bases. The CDR3 sequence is 15 residues long. CDR3: CAISPGQGFSGELFF. The CDR3 coding sequence is TGTGCCATCAGTCCGGGACAGGGATTCAGCGGGGAGCTGTTTTTT.